Below are 18 T cell receptor beta chains sequenced from a single sample in a study of brain T cells in children with intractable seizures. Sequencing was limited to surgery cases with top T cell transcript signatures in brain tissue. The table came from immunoSEQ multiplex PCR; TCRdb's copy has only in-frame clones and leaves some out. The data contain around 9,300 clones, 69% of them singletons. The sample in question was resected brain tissue, obtained at surgery. The receptors originated from a girl aged 2-10 years with tuberous sclerosis and intractable seizures.

This clone rates as medium-sized. J is TRBJ1-5 and V is TRBV19; no clear D gene. V was shortened by 9 bases and J by 3 bases, with 18 bases between the two germline ends. The CDR3 extends over 15 amino acids. Germline loops: CDR1 LNHDA, CDR2 SQIVND (reference sequence). The CDR3 spells CASGFRARDNQPQHF. CDR3 nucleotides: TGTGCCAGCGGGTTTAGGGCGAGGGACAATCAGCCCCAGCATTTT.

V gene TRBV30 combines with J gene TRBJ1-2, with D unresolved. V gave up 0 bases and J gave up 2 bases, with 13 bases separating them. This CDR3 has 15 amino acids. Per germline, CDR1 GTSNPN and CDR2 SVGIG (reference sequence). The CDR3 protein is CAWSVSAVRNYGYTF. The CDR3 region has the DNA TGTGCCTGGAGTGTTTCGGCAGTCCGCAACTATGGCTACACCTTC.

A remark on this clone: The junction differs from germline at one of its ends, possibly a read error. At the DNA level, this CDR3 is encoded by other sequences in the same sample as well. The V and J genes are TRBV6-5 and TRBJ2-1; the match to TRBD1 covers 7 bases. Looked up from germline, CDR1 is MNHEY and CDR2 is SVGAGI. The length of the CDR3 is 13 residues. This chain's CDR3 is CATDRASYNEQFF. Here the CDR3 DNA reads TGTGCCACCGACAGGGCCTCCTACAATGAACAGTTCTTC.

The rearrangement joins TRBV11-3 to TRBJ2-5; D is possibly TRBD1 or TRBD2 (5 bases each). This CDR3 is built from 12 residues. Looked up from germline, CDR1 is SGHNT and CDR2 is YENEEA. V was shortened by 5 bases and J by 13 bases, with 17 bases between the two germline ends. The CDR3 nucleotides read TGTGCCAGCAGCACCTGGGACGGAACGATGTACTTC. Translation gives CASSTWDGTMYF.

This sequence joins TRBV5-4 and TRBJ2-7, with TRBD1 matching 7 bases. Germline CDR1 SGHNT, CDR2 YYREEE (reference sequence). This CDR3 region has 13 residues. The J segment lost 0 bases and the V segment lost 4 bases, leaving 1 base of the junction unmatched. CDR3 protein: CASSPGGSYEQYF. The CDR3, as DNA: TGTGCCAGCAGCCCAGGGGGCTCCTACGAGCAGTACTTC. Together with reference TRBV5-4 and TRBJ2-7, the CDR3 gives the full variable domain: ETGVTQSPTHLIKTRGQQVTLRCSSQSGHNTVSWYQQALGQGPQFIFQYYREEENGRGNFPPRFSGLQFPNYSSELNVNALELDDSALYLCASSPGGSYEQYFGPGTRLTVT.

The V gene is TRBV7-3, the J gene TRBJ2-2; D unresolved. Trimming left V 6 bases short and J 7 bases short, with 12 bases between. The CDR3 is 13 amino acids. Germline V CDR1 and CDR2: SGHTA, FQGTGA. CDR3 amino acids: CASSAWGSGELFF. CDR3 nucleotide sequence: TGTGCCAGCAGTGCCTGGGGAAGCGGGGAGCTGTTTTTT.

The chain uses TRBV19 and TRBJ1-5; 7 nucleotides line up with TRBD1. The J segment lost 6 bases and the V segment lost 6 bases, leaving 11 bases of the junction unmatched. This CDR3 is built from 15 residues. CDR1 is LNHDA and CDR2 is SQIVND in the germline V gene (reference sequence). The CDR3 region is CASSPREGGLQPQHF. For the CDR3, the DNA is TGTGCCAGTAGCCCACGGGAAGGGGGCCTTCAGCCCCAGCATTTT.

The chain combines TRBV6-1 with TRBJ1-2, with D uncertain. The V and J ends lost 1 base and 7 bases respectively, with 13 bases between them. Germline V lookup: CDR1 MNHNS, CDR2 SASEGT. The CDR3 sequence is 14 residues long. CDR3 amino acids: CASSEVGVRSGYTF. CDR3 DNA: TGTGCCAGCAGTGAAGTTGGGGTTAGGAGTGGCTACACCTTC.

The chain is built from TRBV24-1 and TRBJ2-4; D possibly corresponds to TRBD1 (6 bases). V was trimmed by 3 bases and J by 2 bases, leaving 10 bases between them. Looked up from germline, CDR1 is KGHDR and CDR2 is SFDVKD. The CDR3 totals 15 residues. The CDR3 DNA follows: TGTGCCACCAGTGATCCTACAGGGCCCAAAAACATTCAGTACTTC. Translated: CATSDPTGPKNIQYF.

The genes are TRBV6-5 and TRBJ2-5, with TRBD2 matching over 8 bases. The CDR3 loop spans 13 amino acids. V lost 6 bases, J lost 5 bases, and 5 bases stayed unmatched. From germline, CDR1 is MNHEY and CDR2 SVGAGI. This CDR3 is CASSPGTRETQYF. The CDR3, as DNA: TGTGCCAGCAGCCCCGGGACTAGGGAGACCCAGTACTTC.

The V and J genes are TRBV7-6 and TRBJ1-1, with D perhaps TRBD1 (5 bases). The CDR3 runs 13 residues. Germline-derived CDR1 and CDR2 are SGHVS and FNYEAQ. V was cut by 5 bases and J by 1 base, with 8 bases left in between. In nucleotides, the CDR3 is TGTGCCAGCAGCCCGGGGGGGAACACTGAAGCTTTCTTT. This sequence encodes CASSPGGNTEAFF.

The rearrangement uses TRBV6-5 and TRBJ1-6; TRBD1 is a possible D gene (5 bases). CDR3 length: 15 amino acids. Trimming pared 6 bases from V and 9 bases from J, leaving 18 bases between. Germline V CDR1 and CDR2: MNHEY, SVGAGI. DNA for the CDR3: TGTGCCAGCAGCCCCCAGGGATTCGAAGGTTCACCCCTCCACTTT. As protein: CASSPQGFEGSPLHF.

The chain is built from TRBV14 and TRBJ1-2; TRBD1 might be the D (6 bases). This CDR3 is built from 14 residues. Trimming shortened V by 0 bases and J by 7 bases, and 12 bases separated the two germline ends. Germline assignment: CDR1 SGHDN and CDR2 FVKESK. In DNA form, the CDR3 reads TGTGCCAGCAGCCAAGATTGGGGGGGCAGTGGCTACACCTTC. Protein product: CASSQDWGGSGYTF.

The CDR3 nucleotides are TGTGCCAGCGGACAGTCTCCGAATCAGCCCCAGCATTTT. Translation gives CASGQSPNQPQHF. The rearrangement links TRBV19 to TRBJ1-5; TRBD1 is a possible D gene (6 bases). Germline CDR1 LNHDA, CDR2 SQIVND (reference sequence). The CDR3 sequence is 13 residues long. V was pared by 9 bases and J by 4 bases, with 13 bases between.

A word on this clone: This sequence may be a read error, since a much larger clone differs from it by one base. J is TRBJ2-3 and V is TRBV9, with 7 bases identical to TRBD1. Germline CDR1 is SGDLS and CDR2 is YYNGEE. The CDR3 is 17 amino acids. CDR3 sequence (DNA): TGTGCCAACAGCGCGAGGGCACAGGGGCAACTGCGAGATACGCAGTATTTT. Translated: CANSARAQGQLRDTQYF.

The rearrangement joins TRBV7-3 to TRBJ2-6, with 10 bases matching TRBD2. The germline CDR1 and CDR2 sequences are SGHTA and FQGTGA. J gave up 0 bases and V 8 bases, and 7 bases lay outside the gene matches. The CDR3 extends over 17 amino acids. CDR3 loop: CASSPLAGVSGANVLTF. For the CDR3, the DNA is TGTGCCAGCTCCCCTCTAGCGGGGGTCTCTGGGGCCAACGTCCTGACTTTC.

This clone was detected a few times. The chain recombines TRBV29-1 with TRBJ1-2; D unclear. Per the germline V gene, CDR1 is SQVTM and CDR2 is ANQGSEA. V was pared by 4 bases and J by 6 bases, with 12 bases between. This CDR3 comprises 12 residues. CDR3 sequence (DNA): TGCAGCGTTGGGATGAGTGGTAATGGCTACACCTTC. This gives the protein CSVGMSGNGYTF.

This clone was observed a handful of times. This sequence joins TRBV5-5 and TRBJ2-7; D is unclear. The V gene's germline CDR1 is SGHKS and CDR2 YYEKEE (reference sequence). The V and J ends lost 4 bases and 4 bases respectively, with 15 bases between them. The CDR3 length is 14 residues. This chain's CDR3 is CASSLVTAAYEQYV. The CDR3 DNA reads as TGTGCCAGCAGCCTGGTAACGGCAGCTTACGAGCAGTACGTC.